The text below deals with one TCR beta chain. Its antigen remains unidentified. It has no much larger one-base neighbor in the sample; base qualities were not kept. The entry originates in a study of T cell responses to AZD1222 COVID-19 vaccine (dated by TCRdb to 2020 to 2022). At the level of the whole study: A total of about 230 trial participants underwent TCR sequencing, of whom 207 received two doses of AZD1222 and about 26 received two doses of the MenACWY control vaccine. Enrollment into the trials was organized by age into subgroups of 18-55, 56-69 and 70-plus years, and those subgroups contained approximately 150, 30 and 60 TCR-sequenced participants, respectively.

The CDR3 regions of human TCRbeta chains were analyzed by immunosequencing. In the original analysis: Repertoire TCRs were matched against a reference library of SARS-CoV-2-specific TCRs generated with the MIRA antigen-specificity platform. Breadth meant the fraction of unique TCRs that were SARS-CoV-2-associated, whereas depth meant the fraction of total T cells that were SARS-CoV-2-associated. Each spike-specific TCR was assigned to its reactive spike region and to a CD4 or CD8 class using the MIRA data. Log10-transformed breadth and depth values were compared by one-way ANOVA with Sidak's multiple comparisons tests. This is the immuneACCESS table as TCRdb keeps it, with only in-frame sequences that have V and J called. A part of the clones is gone; compared with another copy, unresolved V genes explain less than half, and the rest is unexplained. V and J calls and clone size come straight from that table; D and trimming were deduced from the DNA. The sample table lists 55,000 to 60,000 clones, more than 70% of them with a count of one. Roughly a fifth of the sample comes from the top ten.

V gives up 5 bases and J gives up 2 bases, and the segment between their germline ends measures 9 bases. The CDR3 runs 13 amino acids, cysteine and phenylalanine included. Just CDR3 DNA is preserved here, 39 bases in frame from base 1. CDR1 and CDR2 are read off the germline V gene as SGHRS and YFSETQ. Per the publication, the time point label means: baseline before first vaccination. The treatment or condition label on this specimen signifies: meningococcal conjugate vaccine given as trial control. Samples from vaccinated people were obtained from the UK trials COV001 and COV002, which included a single-blind randomized controlled phase 2/3 trial of AZD1222 (ChAdOx1 nCoV-19) in healthy adults. For TCRbeta chain sequencing, PBMC samples were collected from trial participants at day 0 and at day 28 after the second dose. The paper as a whole reports these results and caveats: Vaccine-associated CD4 TCRs spanned the whole spike protein, with dominant responses in regions 160-218 and 743-854. Conclusions about previously exposed vaccinees were limited because only six AZD1222 recipients were SARS-CoV-2 seropositive at baseline. Spike-specific TCR breadth and depth rose significantly after two AZD1222 doses compared with day 0 and with MenACWY recipients. Because no day 14 peak-response samples were available, repertoires were characterized only after the peak T cell response. The 56-69-year group was small, and its depth increase did not reach significance, likely because of low power. Participants were mostly white British, with more females than males. The authors suggested clonal diversity may have been underestimated. Reportedly, almost half of the unique spike-specific TCRs recognized epitopes lying outside the regions that are mutated in the B.1.351 and B.1.1.7 variants.

The source is an adult in good health. Sequencing used peripheral blood, obtained on day 0 of MenACWY control vaccination. Recombination joined TRBV5-1 with TRBJ2-3; the D gene is possibly TRBD2, with 6 bases matching. The CDR3 loop reads CASREGLTDTQYF. The DNA reads as follows: TGCGCCAGCAGGGAGGGGCTCACAGATACGCAGTATTTT.